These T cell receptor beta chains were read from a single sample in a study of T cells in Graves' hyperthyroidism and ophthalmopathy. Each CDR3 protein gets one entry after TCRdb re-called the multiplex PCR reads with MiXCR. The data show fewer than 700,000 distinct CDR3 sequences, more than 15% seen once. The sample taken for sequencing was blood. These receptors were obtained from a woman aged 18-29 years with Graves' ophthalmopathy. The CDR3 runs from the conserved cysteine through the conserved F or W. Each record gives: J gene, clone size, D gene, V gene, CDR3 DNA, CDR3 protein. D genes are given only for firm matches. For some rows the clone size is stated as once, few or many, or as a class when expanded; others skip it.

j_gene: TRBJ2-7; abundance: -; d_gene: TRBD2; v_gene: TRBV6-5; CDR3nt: TGTGCCAGCAGTTACTCCACTAGCGGGAGGGCCGGCGAGCAGTACTTC; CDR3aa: CASSYSTSGRAGEQYF
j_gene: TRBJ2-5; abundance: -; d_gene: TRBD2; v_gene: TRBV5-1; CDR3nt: TGCGCCAGCAGCTATCGCGGGGGGACCCCCACCCAAGAGACCCAGTACTTC; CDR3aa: CASSYRGGTPTQETQYF
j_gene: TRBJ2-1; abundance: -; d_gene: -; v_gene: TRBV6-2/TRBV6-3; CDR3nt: TGTGCCAGCAGGCGACTACCCTACAATGAGCAGTTCTTC; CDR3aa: CASRRLPYNEQFF
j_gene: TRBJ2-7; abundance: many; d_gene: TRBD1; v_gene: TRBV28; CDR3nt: TGTGCCAGCAGTTTAAATCCGGGACAGCTCTACGAGCAGTACTTC; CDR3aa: CASSLNPGQLYEQYF
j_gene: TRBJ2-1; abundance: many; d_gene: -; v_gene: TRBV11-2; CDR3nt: TGTGCCAGCAGCCTGGACAGAGCAGGCTACAATGAGCAGTTCTTC; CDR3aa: CASSLDRAGYNEQFF
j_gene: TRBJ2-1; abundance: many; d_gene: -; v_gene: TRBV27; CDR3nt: TGTGCCAGCAGTCTGACCAGCTGGGGGAATGAGCAGTTCTTC; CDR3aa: CASSLTSWGNEQFF
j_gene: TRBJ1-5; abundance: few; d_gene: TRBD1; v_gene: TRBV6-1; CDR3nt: TGTGCCAGCAGGCCCCCGGGACAGGGGGATCAGCCCCAGCATTTT; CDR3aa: CASRPPGQGDQPQHF
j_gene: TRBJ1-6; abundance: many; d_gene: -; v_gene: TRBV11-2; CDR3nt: TGTGCCAGCAGCTTATTAGGGCAGGACTATTCACCCCTCCACTTT; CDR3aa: CASSLLGQDYSPLHF
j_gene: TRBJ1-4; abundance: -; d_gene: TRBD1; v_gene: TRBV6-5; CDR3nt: TGTGCCAGCAGTTACCGGACAGGGGAAAAACTGTTTTTT; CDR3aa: CASSYRTGEKLFF
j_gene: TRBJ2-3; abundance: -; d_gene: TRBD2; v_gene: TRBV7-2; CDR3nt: TGTGCCAGCAGTTGGGGACTAGCGGGGCCGCCATCCACAGATACGCAGTATTTT; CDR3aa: CASSWGLAGPPSTDTQYF
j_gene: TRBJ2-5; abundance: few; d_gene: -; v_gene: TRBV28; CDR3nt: TGTGCCAGCCTCCTCGCATGGGGGACGGGAGAGACCCAGTACTTC; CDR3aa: CASLLAWGTGETQYF
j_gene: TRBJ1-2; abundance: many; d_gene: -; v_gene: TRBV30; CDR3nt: TGTGCCTGGAGGGGGGCCTATGGCTACACCTTC; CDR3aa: CAWRGAYGYTF
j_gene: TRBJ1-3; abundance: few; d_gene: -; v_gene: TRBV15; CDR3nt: TGTGCCACCAGCAGAGTTAACCCCTCTGGAAACACCATATATTTT; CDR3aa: CATSRVNPSGNTIYF
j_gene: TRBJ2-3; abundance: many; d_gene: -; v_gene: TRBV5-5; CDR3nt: TGTGCCAGCAGCTTGGGCCACACTCGCACAGATACGCAGTATTTT; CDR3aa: CASSLGHTRTDTQYF
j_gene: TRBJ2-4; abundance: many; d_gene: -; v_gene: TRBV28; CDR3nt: TGTGCCAGCAGTTTCGGGCAGGGATTAGCCAAAAACATTCAGTACTTC; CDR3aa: CASSFGQGLAKNIQYF
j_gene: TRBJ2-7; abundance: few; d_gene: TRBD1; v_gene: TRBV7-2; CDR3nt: TGTGCCAGCAGCCTGACGCTAGGGGGCAGGACCTACGAGCAGTACTTC; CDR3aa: CASSLTLGGRTYEQYF
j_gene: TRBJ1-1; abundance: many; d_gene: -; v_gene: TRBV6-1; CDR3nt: TGTGCCAGCAGTGAAGATGGACCCGCGAACACTGAAGCTTTCTTT; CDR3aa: CASSEDGPANTEAFF
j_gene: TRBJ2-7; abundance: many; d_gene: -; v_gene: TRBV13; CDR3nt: TGTGCCAGCAGCTTAGAGGCAGCCGCCGGCGAGCAGTACTTC; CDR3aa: CASSLEAAAGEQYF
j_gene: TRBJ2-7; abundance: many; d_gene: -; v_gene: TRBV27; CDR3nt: TGTGCCAGCAGCCTTGGGGGGGCGGACACCTACGAGCAGTACTTC; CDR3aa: CASSLGGADTYEQYF
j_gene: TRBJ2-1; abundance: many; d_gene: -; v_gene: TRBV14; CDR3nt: TGTGCCAGCAGCCAAGAGAGGTCGTCTAACAATGAGCAGTTCTTC; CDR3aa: CASSQERSSNNEQFF
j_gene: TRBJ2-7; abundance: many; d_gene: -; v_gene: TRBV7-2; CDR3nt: TGTGCCAGCAGCTTAGTACCAGTACGGTCCTACGAGCAGTACTTC; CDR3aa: CASSLVPVRSYEQYF
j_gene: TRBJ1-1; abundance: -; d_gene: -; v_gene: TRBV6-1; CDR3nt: TGTGCCAGCAGTGATCCCGGCCAGGGAGGGGGGAACACTGAAGCTTTCTTT; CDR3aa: CASSDPGQGGGNTEAFF
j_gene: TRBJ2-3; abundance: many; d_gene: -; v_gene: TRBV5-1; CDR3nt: TGCGCCAGCAGCTTGGCCTTAGCGGAGAGGGATACGCAGTATTTT; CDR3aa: CASSLALAERDTQYF
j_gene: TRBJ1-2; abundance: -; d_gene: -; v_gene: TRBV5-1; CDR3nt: TGCGCCAGCAATAGAGAGGGGGGCACCTATGGCTACACCTTC; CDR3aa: CASNREGGTYGYTF
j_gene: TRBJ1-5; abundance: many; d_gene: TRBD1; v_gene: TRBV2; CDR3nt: TGTGCCAGCAGTGATTGGACAGGAAATAATCAGCCCCAGCATTTT; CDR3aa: CASSDWTGNNQPQHF
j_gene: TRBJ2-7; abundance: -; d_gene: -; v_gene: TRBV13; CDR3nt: TGTGCCAGCAGCACCCGGGGTGGGTTGAGCTCCTACGAGCAGTACTTC; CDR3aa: CASSTRGGLSSYEQYF
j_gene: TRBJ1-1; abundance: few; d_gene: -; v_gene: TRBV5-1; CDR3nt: TGCGCCAGCAGCTTGTTTGTCCGGACGGGCCACACTGAAGCTTTCTTT; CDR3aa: CASSLFVRTGHTEAFF
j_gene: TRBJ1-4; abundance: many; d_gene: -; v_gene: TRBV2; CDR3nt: TGTGCCAGCCGGAGCGACATAACTAATGAAAAACTGTTTTTT; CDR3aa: CASRSDITNEKLFF
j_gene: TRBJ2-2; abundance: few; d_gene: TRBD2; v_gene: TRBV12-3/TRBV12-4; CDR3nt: TGTGCCAGTAGACGACTAGCGGGGTACACCGGGGAGCTGTTTTTT; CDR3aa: CASRRLAGYTGELFF
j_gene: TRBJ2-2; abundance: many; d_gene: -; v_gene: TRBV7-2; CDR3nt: TGTGCCAGCAGCCACCTGGGGACCGGGGAGCTGTTTTTT; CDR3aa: CASSHLGTGELFF
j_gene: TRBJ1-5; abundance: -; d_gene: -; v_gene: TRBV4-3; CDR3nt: TGCGCCAGCAGCCAGTCCACAGGAAATCAGCCCCAGCATTTT; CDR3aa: CASSQSTGNQPQHF
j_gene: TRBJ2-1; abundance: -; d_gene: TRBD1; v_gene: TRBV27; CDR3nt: TGTGCCAGCAGTTCCGTCCCTACAGGGGTCAATGAGCAGTTCTTC; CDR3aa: CASSSVPTGVNEQFF
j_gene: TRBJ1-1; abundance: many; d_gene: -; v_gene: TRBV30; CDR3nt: TGTGCCTGGACCTGGCACAGGGCTGAAGCTTTCTTT; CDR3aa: CAWTWHRAEAFF
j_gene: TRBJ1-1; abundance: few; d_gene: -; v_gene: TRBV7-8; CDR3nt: TGTGCCAGCAGCACTGGGGCCGTTGAAGCTTTCTTT; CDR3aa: CASSTGAVEAFF
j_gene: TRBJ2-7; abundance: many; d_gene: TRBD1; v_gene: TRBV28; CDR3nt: TGTGCCAGCAGCCAAAACCTCGGACAGGTCAACTACGAGCAGTACTTC; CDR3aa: CASSQNLGQVNYEQYF
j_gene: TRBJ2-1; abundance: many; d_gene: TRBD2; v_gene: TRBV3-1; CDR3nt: TGTGCCAGCAGCCCCCCGACTAGCGGGGGGGGTAAGGTTGAGCAGTTCTTC; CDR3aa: CASSPPTSGGGKVEQFF
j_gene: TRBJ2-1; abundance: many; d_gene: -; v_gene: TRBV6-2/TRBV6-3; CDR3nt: TGTGCCAGCAGTTACGTCGGGGATAGGCAGTTCTTC; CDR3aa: CASSYVGDRQFF
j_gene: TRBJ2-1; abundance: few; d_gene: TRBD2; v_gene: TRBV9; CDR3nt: TGTGCCAGCAGCGTAGGGACTAGCGGGGGGAACAATGAGCAGTTCTTC; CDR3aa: CASSVGTSGGNNEQFF
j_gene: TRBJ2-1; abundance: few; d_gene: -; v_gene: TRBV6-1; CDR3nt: TGTGCCAGCAGTGAAGAAGGAAGACAGTACTACAATGAGCAGTTCTTC; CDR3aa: CASSEEGRQYYNEQFF
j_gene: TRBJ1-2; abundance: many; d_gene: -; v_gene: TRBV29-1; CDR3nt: TGCAGCGTTTCCGGGACCATCTTCTATGGCTACACCTTC; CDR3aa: CSVSGTIFYGYTF
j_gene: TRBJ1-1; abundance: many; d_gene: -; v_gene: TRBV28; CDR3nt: TGTGCCAGCAGTTCACGGGTTGGGGGTGAAGCTTTCTTT; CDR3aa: CASSSRVGGEAFF
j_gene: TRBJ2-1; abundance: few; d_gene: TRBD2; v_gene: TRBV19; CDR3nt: TGTGCCAGTAGCGAACTAGCGGGAGTTAACAATGAGCAGTTCTTC; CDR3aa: CASSELAGVNNEQFF
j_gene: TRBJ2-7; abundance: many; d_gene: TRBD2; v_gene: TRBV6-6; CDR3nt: TGTGCCAGCAGTTACTCGACTAGCGGAAACTACGAGCAGTACTTC; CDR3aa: CASSYSTSGNYEQYF
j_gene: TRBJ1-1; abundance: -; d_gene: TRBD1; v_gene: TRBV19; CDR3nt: TGTGCCAGTATCAGGAGGACAGGGGGCGAGTTAACTGAAGCTTTCTTT; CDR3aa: CASIRRTGGELTEAFF
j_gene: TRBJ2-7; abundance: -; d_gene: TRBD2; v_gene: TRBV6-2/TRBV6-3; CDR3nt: TGTGCCAGCAGTTCGGGACTAGTAATCTACGAGCAGTACTTC; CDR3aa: CASSSGLVIYEQYF
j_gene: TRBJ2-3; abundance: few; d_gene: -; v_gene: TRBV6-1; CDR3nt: TGTGCCAGCAGGGCTTCAGGGGTAGGGCGCACAGATACGCAGTATTTT; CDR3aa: CASRASGVGRTDTQYF
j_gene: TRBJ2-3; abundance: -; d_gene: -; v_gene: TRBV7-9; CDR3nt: TGTGCCAGCAGCCTTGGATACTTGGGGACGCAGTATTTT; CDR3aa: CASSLGYLGTQYF
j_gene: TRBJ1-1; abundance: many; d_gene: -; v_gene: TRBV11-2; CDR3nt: TGTGCCAGCAGCTTAGATGACCAGGGCTCGGACACTAAAGCTTTCTTT; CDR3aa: CASSLDDQGSDTKAFF
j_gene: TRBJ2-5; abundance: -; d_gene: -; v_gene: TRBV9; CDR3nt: TGTGCCAGCGGGGGCGGGGGCAAAGAGACCCAGTACTTC; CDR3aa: CASGGGGKETQYF
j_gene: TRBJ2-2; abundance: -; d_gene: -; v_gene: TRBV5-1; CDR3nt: TGCGCCAGCAGCTCGGGGGTAGCCGGAATGTCCGGGGAGCTGTTTTTT; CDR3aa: CASSSGVAGMSGELFF
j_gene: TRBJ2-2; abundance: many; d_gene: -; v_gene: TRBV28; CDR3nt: TGTGCCAGCAGTCCCCGTAAGGGCACCGGGGAGCTGTTTTTT; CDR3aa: CASSPRKGTGELFF
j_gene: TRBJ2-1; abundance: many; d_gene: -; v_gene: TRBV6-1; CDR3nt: TGTGCCAGCAGTGACGTCGGACAGTACAATGAGCAGTTCTTC; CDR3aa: CASSDVGQYNEQFF
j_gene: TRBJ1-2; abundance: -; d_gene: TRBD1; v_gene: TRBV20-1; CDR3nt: TGCAGTGCTACGACAGGGGGCCTCGGTGGCTACACCTTC; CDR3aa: CSATTGGLGGYTF
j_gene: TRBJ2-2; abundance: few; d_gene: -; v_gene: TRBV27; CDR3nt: TGTGCCAGCAGTTTAGATAGGAACACCGGGGAGCTGTTTTTT; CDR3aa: CASSLDRNTGELFF
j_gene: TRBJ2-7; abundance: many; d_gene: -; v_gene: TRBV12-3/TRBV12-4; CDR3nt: TGTGCCAGCAGTTCCCAAAGTTACGAGCAGTACTTC; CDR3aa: CASSSQSYEQYF
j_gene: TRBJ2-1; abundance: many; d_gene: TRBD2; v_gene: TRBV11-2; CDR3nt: TGTGCCAGCAGCTTAGGAGCGGATGGCGGCGGGAGTAAGGTTGAGCAGTTCTTC; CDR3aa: CASSLGADGGGSKVEQFF
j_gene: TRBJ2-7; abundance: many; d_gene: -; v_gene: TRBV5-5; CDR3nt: TGTGCCAGCAGCTTGTCTTTGGAGAACTCCTACGAGCAGTACTTC; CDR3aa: CASSLSLENSYEQYF
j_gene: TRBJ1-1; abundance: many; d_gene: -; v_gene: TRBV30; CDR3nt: TGTGCCTGGGGGGGTTTGGACACTGAAGCTTTCTTT; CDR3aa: CAWGGLDTEAFF
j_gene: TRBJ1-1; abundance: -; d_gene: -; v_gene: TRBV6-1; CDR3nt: TGTGCCAGCAGTCACCGTACAAGGGGCACTGAAGCTTTCTTT; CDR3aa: CASSHRTRGTEAFF